Shown below are 25 T cell receptor beta chains from a single sample sequenced in a study of cytomegalovirus exposure and HLA in healthy donors. This PCR relied on a set of 60 Vbeta primers and 13 Jbeta primers. Profiling relied on immunoSEQ multiplex PCR, and the TCRdb table lists in-frame clones only, not all of them. In the table there are 190,000 or so clones, roughly 80% of which are singletons. The source material was PBMCs. Receptors originate from a man in his fifties in good health and CMV-seronegative.

The chain has TRBV11-2 and TRBJ2-2; D possibly corresponds to TRBD1 (5 bases). This CDR3 region has 15 residues. V lost 6 bases to trimming and J lost 0 bases, with 11 bases between them. Germline CDR1 SGHAT, CDR2 FQNNGV. CDR3 loop: CASRTDNTNTGELFF. CDR3 DNA sequence: TGTGCCAGCAGGACAGACAACACGAACACCGGGGAGCTGTTTTTT.

This chain links TRBV14 with TRBJ2-7, with D maybe TRBD2 (6 bases). Trimming pared 2 bases from V and 2 bases from J, leaving 10 bases between. There are 14 residues in the CDR3. In germline, CDR1 is SGHDN, CDR2 FVKESK. CDR3 sequence reads: CASSQFGGTYEQYF. The CDR3 region has the DNA TGTGCCAGCAGCCAATTCGGGGGTACCTACGAGCAGTACTTC.

The chain employs TRBV7-9 and TRBJ2-5; 7 bases line up with TRBD2. The CDR3 consists of 15 residues. J gave up 5 bases and V 5 bases, and 11 bases lay outside the gene matches. CDR1 is SEHNR, CDR2 FQNEAQ, per germline (reference sequence). CDR3 loop: CASSVGAGPRETQYF. DNA for the CDR3: TGTGCCAGCAGCGTAGGAGCGGGGCCACGGGAGACCCAGTACTTC.

The chain is built from TRBV5-1 and TRBJ2-3; 7 bases are a match to TRBD2. With V trimmed by 1 base and J by 5 bases, 10 bases remained unmatched. Germline V gene lookup returns CDR1 SGHRS and CDR2 YFSETQ. This CDR3 contains 16 residues. DNA of the CDR3: TGCGCCAGCAGCTTGATCGGACTAGTTAGGGGAGATACGCAGTATTTT. Protein: CASSLIGLVRGDTQYF.

This chain links TRBV5-1 with TRBJ1-2; 9 bases are a match to TRBD1. Germline CDR1 is SGHRS and CDR2 is YFSETQ. CDR3 length: 14 residues. After removal of 5 bases from V and 7 bases from J, the junction contained 9 bases not matched to a gene. The CDR3 DNA reads as TGCGCCAGCAGTTTCGAGGACAGGGGACCTGGCTACACCTTC. The encoded protein is CASSFEDRGPGYTF.

The chain combines TRBV7-3 with TRBJ1-2; D is perhaps TRBD1 (6 bases). V lost 4 bases, J lost 0 bases, and 12 bases lay in between. Germline CDR1 SGHTA, CDR2 FQGTGA. The CDR3 has 15 amino acids. For the CDR3, the DNA is TGTGCCAGCAGCTATGGACAGACTGCTAACTATGGCTACACCTTC. Protein product: CASSYGQTANYGYTF.

The chain is built from TRBV18 and TRBJ2-1; 14 bases align to TRBD2. The CDR3 contains 16 residues. V lost 2 bases to trimming and J lost 5 bases; unmatched junction nucleotides: 2. Germline V gene data show CDR1 as KGHSH and CDR2 as LQKENI. The chain's CDR3 is CASSPGTSGRHNEQFF. CDR3 DNA sequence: TGTGCCAGCTCACCAGGGACTAGCGGGAGACACAATGAGCAGTTCTTC.

The chain has TRBV28 and TRBJ1-4; D is uncertain. Deletions cut 6 bases from V and 8 bases from J, with 13 bases between. CDR1 is MDHEN, CDR2 SYDVKM, per germline. The CDR3 runs 13 residues. The CDR3 bases are TGTGCCAGCAGGACCCCGGGTGCCGAAAAACTGTTTTTT. Amino acid sequence: CASRTPGAEKLFF.

The chain has TRBV4-3 and TRBJ2-5, with D possibly being TRBD2 (6 bases). Germline V CDR1 and CDR2: LGHNA, YSLEER. The CDR3 covers 18 residues. The ends were cut back, 0 bases at V and 1 base at J, with 18 bases in the middle. In nucleotides, the CDR3 is TGCGCCAGCAGCCAAGATATGAGGCGGGGCCCCTTCCAAGAGACCCAGTACTTC. This translates into CASSQDMRRGPFQETQYF.

This clone was seen more than once but under ten times. Other DNA sequences of this sample code for an identical CDR3. The CDR3 DNA follows: TGTGCCAGCAGCTTAGCGGGCAACACTGAAGCTTTCTTT. This sequence encodes CASSLAGNTEAFF. The chain carries TRBV7-9 and TRBJ1-1; D is undetermined. V was cut by 0 bases and J by 2 bases, with 4 bases left in between. Per the germline V gene, CDR1 is SEHNR and CDR2 is FQNEAQ (reference sequence). This CDR3 is 13 amino acids long.

The chain joins TRBV7-9 to TRBJ1-2; 7 nucleotides line up with TRBD1. Germline CDR1 SEHNR, CDR2 FQNEAQ (reference sequence). The CDR3 extends over 15 amino acids. Unmatched junction bases numbered 13, after V lost 4 bases and J lost 8 bases. The CDR3 loop reads CASSSMGQPTRGYTF. The CDR3 nucleotides are TGTGCCAGCAGCTCGATGGGACAGCCAACTAGGGGCTACACCTTC.

V is TRBV15 and J is TRBJ2-4; 16 nucleotides line up with TRBD2. The germline V gene has CDR1 LNHNV and CDR2 YYDKDF (reference sequence). J gave up 6 bases and V 3 bases, and 8 bases lay outside the gene matches. The CDR3 extends over 18 amino acids. This chain's CDR3 is CATSRDGTSGGAINIQYF. The CDR3 DNA reads TGTGCCACCAGCAGGGACGGGACTAGCGGGGGGGCTATAAACATTCAGTACTTC.

This chain connects TRBV7-2 to TRBJ1-5; 7 nucleotides align to TRBD1. V shed 1 base and J 7 bases; nucleotides not matched to a gene: 7. The CDR3 totals 15 residues. Germline V gene lookup returns CDR1 SGHTA and CDR2 FQGNSA. Here the CDR3 reads CASSLEGAGLQPQHF. CDR3 in DNA: TGTGCCAGCAGCTTAGAGGGGGCAGGCTTACAGCCCCAGCATTTT.

The rearrangement uses TRBV7-9 and TRBJ1-2; a possible D gene is TRBD1 (5 bases). CDR1 SEHNR and CDR2 FQNEAQ come from the germline V gene (reference sequence). The CDR3 totals 15 residues. Trimming pared 5 bases from V and 7 bases from J, leaving 20 bases between. CDR3: CASSPGGGFGLGYTF. The CDR3 DNA is TGTGCCAGCAGCCCCGGCGGGGGTTTTGGACTTGGCTACACCTTC. The variable domain in full, completed from reference TRBV7-9 and TRBJ1-2, reads DTGVSQNPRHKITKRGQNVTFRCDPISEHNRLYWYRQTLGQGPEFLTYFQNEAQLEKSRLLSDRFSAERPKGSFSTLEIQRTEQGDSAMYLCASSPGGGFGLGYTFGSGTRLTVV.

This clone was picked up a small number of times. The chain employs TRBV5-1 and TRBJ1-5; D is possibly TRBD1 (6 bases). The V end was cut by 0 bases, the J end by 5 bases, with 12 bases between. The CDR3 extends over 15 amino acids. Germline loops: CDR1 SGHRS, CDR2 YFSETQ. The CDR3 DNA is TGCGCCAGCAGCTTGGCCCCAGGGGAGTATCAGCCCCAGCATTTT. Translating it yields CASSLAPGEYQPQHF.

The chain combines TRBV2 with TRBJ1-5; 7 bases match TRBD1. CDR3 size: 14 residues. V trimming: 4 bases; J trimming: 4 bases; junction bases outside the gene matches: 4. CDR1 and CDR2 (germline): SNHLY, FYNNEI. CDR3 nucleotide sequence: TGTGCCAGCAGTGGGGACAGCGAAAATCAGCCCCAGCATTTT. It is translated as CASSGDSENQPQHF.

V gene TRBV18 combines with J gene TRBJ1-2; D perhaps matches TRBD1 (5 bases). The CDR3 consists of 16 residues. The V gene lost 1 base and the J gene lost 4 bases, with 16 bases spanning the gap. CDR1 is KGHSH, CDR2 LQKENI, per germline. The CDR3 DNA follows: TGTGCCAGCTCACCACGGTCCCGGGGGGAAGGCTATGGCTACACCTTC. Amino acid sequence: CASSPRSRGEGYGYTF.

The chain employs TRBV28 and TRBJ1-1; D possibly corresponds to TRBD1 (5 bases). Trimming removed 7 bases at V and 7 bases at J, with 22 bases between. The CDR3 contains 15 residues. Germline V lookup: CDR1 MDHEN, CDR2 SYDVKM. CDR3 region: CASIFRVEGFGEAFF. The CDR3 DNA reads TGTGCCAGCATCTTTAGGGTGGAGGGGTTCGGTGAAGCTTTCTTT.

This chain uses TRBV30 with TRBJ1-4, with TRBD1 matching over 7 bases. The CDR3 spans 13 residues. Germline V lookup: CDR1 GTSNPN, CDR2 SVGIG (reference sequence). With V trimmed by 5 bases and J by 8 bases, 8 bases remained unmatched. DNA for the CDR3: TGTGCCTGGGTCTCCCGGGACAGCGAAAAACTGTTTTTT. Amino acids: CAWVSRDSEKLFF.

The chain employs TRBV7-9 and TRBJ1-5; possibly TRBD1 for D (5 bases). CDR1 and CDR2 from the germline V gene are SEHNR and FQNEAQ (reference sequence). V was shortened by 5 bases and J by 4 bases, with 6 bases between the two germline ends. This CDR3 contains 12 residues. CDR3: CASSRQNQPQHF. The CDR3 DNA reads TGTGCCAGCAGCCGACAGAATCAGCCCCAGCATTTT. Based on the CDR3 plus reference TRBV7-9 and TRBJ1-5, the full variable domain is DTGVSQNPRHKITKRGQNVTFRCDPISEHNRLYWYRQTLGQGPEFLTYFQNEAQLEKSRLLSDRFSAERPKGSFSTLEIQRTEQGDSAMYLCASSRQNQPQHFGDGTRLSIL.

This chain uses TRBV6-1 with TRBJ1-3; D may be TRBD1 (5 bases). The ends were cut back, 5 bases at V and 0 bases at J, with 11 bases in the middle. Germline V CDR1 and CDR2: MNHNS, SASEGT. CDR3 size: 15 residues. This CDR3 is CASSFTGTSGNTIYF. CDR3 in DNA: TGTGCCAGCAGTTTCACAGGCACCTCTGGAAACACCATATATTTT.

V is TRBV11-2 and J is TRBJ2-7; D is unresolved. The V gene lost 11 bases and the J gene lost 13 bases, with 27 bases spanning the gap. This CDR3 spans 13 amino acids. Germline V gives CDR1 SGHAT, CDR2 FQNNGV. The CDR3 coding sequence is TGTGCCTGCTCGGAGAGTTTTCTCGACCAATACTACTTC. Translation: CACSESFLDQYYF.

The rearrangement joins TRBV5-1 to TRBJ1-4; 10 bases agree with TRBD1. The germline CDR1 and CDR2 sequences are SGHRS and YFSETQ. The CDR3 runs 16 residues. The junction had 10 bases not matched to a gene; V was cut back by 3 bases and J by 8 bases. CDR3 in amino acids: CASSSGQGDIGEKLFF. The CDR3 DNA is TGCGCCAGCAGCTCAGGACAGGGGGATATAGGGGAAAAACTGTTTTTT.

This clone was recorded only once. The gene calls are TRBV18 and TRBJ2-1; TRBD1 aligns across 7 bases. Looked up from germline, CDR1 is KGHSH and CDR2 is LQKENI. The CDR3 sequence is 15 residues long. J gave up 7 bases and V 3 bases, and 9 bases lay outside the gene matches. The CDR3 is CASSPTGPLRNEQFF. CDR3 nucleotides: TGTGCCAGCTCACCGACAGGGCCGTTGAGAAATGAGCAGTTCTTC.

The V call is TRBV30, the J call TRBJ2-3; TRBD2 aligns across 14 bases. The CDR3 spans 17 residues. V shed 1 base, J shed 4 bases, and the junction held 7 bases outside the gene matches. Germline CDR1 and CDR2: GTSNPN and SVGIG (reference sequence). The chain's CDR3 is CAWSAPGLAGVPDTQYF. DNA of the CDR3: TGTGCCTGGAGTGCTCCGGGACTAGCGGGAGTCCCAGATACGCAGTATTTT.